One sample yielded the 20 T cell receptor beta chains listed below, sequenced in a study of T-cell memory formation after mild COVID-19. TCRdb re-derived calls from the 5' RACE reads in MiXCR, one entry per CDR3 protein. The sample yields a few hundred thousand distinct CDR3 sequences, 15% to 20% seen once. Sequences were obtained from PBMCs or a T cell subset sorted from them (not recorded which). These TCRs come from a young man who had mild COVID-19 (a few samples of this study predate the infection). Cell type and time point are not known.

This clonotype was recorded many times. This chain uses TRBV12-3 or TRBV12-4 with TRBJ1-5; D unresolved. CDR3 length: 14 residues. V shed 0 bases and J shed 3 bases, with 6 bases lying between them. The CDR3 DNA is TGTGCCAGCAGTTTAGCGACCGTCAATCAGCCCCAGCATTTT. This encodes CASSLATVNQPQHF.

A single count supports this clonotype. The chain couples TRBV7-2 to TRBJ2-5; TRBD1 aligns across 9 bases. Germline V gene data show CDR1 as SGHTA and CDR2 as FQGNSA. V dropped 6 bases and J dropped 1; count of bases not matched to a gene: 9. The CDR3 runs 16 residues. CDR3 protein: CASSRPGTGTQETQYF. Here the CDR3 DNA reads TGTGCCAGCAGTCGACCTGGGACAGGGACCCAAGAGACCCAGTACTTC.

This clonotype was found a few times. The V call is TRBV4-3, the J call TRBJ2-7; 8 bases align to TRBD1. The CDR3 runs 15 residues. Looked up from germline, CDR1 is LGHNA and CDR2 is YSLEER. The J segment lost 0 bases and the V segment lost 4 bases, leaving 5 bases of the junction unmatched. The CDR3 DNA is TGCGCCAGCAGCCCACGGACAGGGAGCTCCTACGAGCAGTACTTC. Its translation is CASSPRTGSSYEQYF.

The table lists this clonotype with many counts. The chain uses TRBV12-3 or TRBV12-4 and TRBJ2-7, with a tentative D call TRBD2 (6 bases). This CDR3 spans 14 amino acids. Trimming removed 6 bases from V and 4 bases from J, with 16 bases in between. CDR3 coding DNA: TGTGCCAGCAGCGGGACTGTCGGTACTTACGAGCAGTACTTC. Translated: CASSGTVGTYEQYF.

The J gene is TRBJ2-3, the V gene TRBV18, with D perhaps TRBD2 (5 bases). V dropped 2 bases and J dropped 0 bases, with 12 bases sitting between them. The CDR3 runs to 16 residues. Germline loops: CDR1 KGHSH, CDR2 LQKENI. The CDR3 loop is CASSPLTTVSTDTQYF. For the CDR3, the DNA is TGTGCCAGCTCACCATTGACTACAGTTAGCACAGATACGCAGTATTTT.

This clonotype was counted a few times. The chain links TRBV15 to TRBJ2-3, with TRBD1 matching 10 bases. Unmatched junction bases numbered 4, after V lost 0 bases and J lost 4 bases. This CDR3 has 16 amino acids. Germline V gives CDR1 LNHNV, CDR2 YYDKDF (reference sequence). This CDR3 reads CATSRDSGQGADTQYF. The CDR3 DNA follows: TGTGCCACCAGCAGAGATTCCGGACAGGGGGCAGATACGCAGTATTTT.

This clonotype came up a few times. This chain connects TRBV28 to TRBJ2-7, with D tentatively TRBD1 (6 bases). V was clipped by 4 bases and J by 2 bases, with 15 bases between them. Germline lookup yields CDR1 MDHEN and CDR2 SYDVKM. The CDR3 contains 15 residues. CDR3 coding DNA: TGTGCCAGCAGTTCCTCAGGGGCTGCAGCCTACGAGCAGTACGTC. Translating it yields CASSSSGAAAYEQYV.

This clonotype was detected a few times. The chain joins TRBV6-6 to TRBJ1-2; D might be TRBD1 (6 bases). The CDR3 is made up of 15 amino acids. V dropped 7 bases and J dropped 4 bases, with 19 bases sitting between them. CDR1 is MNHNY and CDR2 is SVGAGI in the germline V gene (reference sequence). CDR3 amino acids: CASTLPQDRAYGYTF. CDR3 coding DNA: TGTGCCAGCACCCTACCCCAGGACAGAGCCTATGGCTACACCTTC.

DNA of the CDR3: TGTGCCAGCAGTTACCCCGGAGAGACCCAGTACTTC. This translates into CASSYPGETQYF. J is TRBJ2-5 and V is TRBV6-2 or TRBV6-3; D unclear. The CDR3 loop spans 12 amino acids. V lost 2 bases and J 4 bases, leaving 5 bases between the germline ends. The germline gives CDR1 MNHEY, CDR2 SVGEGT.

This sequence joins TRBV15 and TRBJ2-3; tentatively, D is TRBD2 (6 bases). Germline assignment: CDR1 LNHNV and CDR2 YYDKDF (reference sequence). The CDR3 covers 14 residues. The ends were cut back, 0 bases at V and 12 bases at J, with 16 bases in the middle. The DNA for the CDR3 is TGTGCCACCAGCAGAGACCGGGTCCGGGGGACCCAGTATTTT. Translation: CATSRDRVRGTQYF. The entire variable domain, with the rest obtained from reference TRBV15 and TRBJ2-3, is as follows: DAMVIQNPRYQVTQFGKPVTLSCSQTLNHNVMYWYQQKSSQAPKLLFHYYDKDFNNEADTPDNFQSRRPNTSFCFLDIRSPGLGDTAMYLCATSRDRVRGTQYFGPGTRLTVL.

The table lists this clonotype with many counts. V is TRBV4-1 and J is TRBJ2-1; unclear D gene. CDR3 length: 18 amino acids. Trimming took 4 bases from V and 0 from J, leaving 19 bases between them. Germline CDR1 MGHRA, CDR2 YSYEKL. This CDR3 is CASSPRAPQSLSYNEQFF. The CDR3 DNA follows: TGCGCCAGCAGCCCGCGCGCCCCGCAGTCCCTCTCCTACAATGAGCAGTTCTTC.

The V gene is TRBV7-2, the J gene TRBJ1-4; D is uncertain. V dropped 5 bases and J dropped 0 bases, with 10 bases sitting between them. Germline CDR1 is SGHTA and CDR2 is FQGNSA. There are 15 residues in the CDR3. CDR3 coding DNA: TGTGCCAGCAGCGGATACGGATCAACTAATGAAAAACTGTTTTTT. It is translated as CASSGYGSTNEKLFF.

In this sample, this clonotype turned up a few times. The rearrangement links TRBV29-1 to TRBJ2-5; D remains ambiguous. The CDR3 consists of 10 residues. Trimming cost V 7 bases and J 5 bases, with 8 bases left between them. In germline, CDR1 is SQVTM, CDR2 ANQGSEA. CDR3 region: CSGILETQYF. The CDR3 DNA reads TGCAGCGGGATCCTGGAGACCCAGTACTTC.

This clonotype was counted between two and nine times. J is TRBJ2-5 and V is TRBV5-1; TRBD1 matches at 8 bases. Trimming cost V 2 bases and J 12 bases; bases outside gene matches: 18. Germline CDR1 SGHRS, CDR2 YFSETQ. The CDR3 has 16 residues. The CDR3 loop is CASSLATRQGKQVEYF. DNA of the CDR3: TGCGCCAGCAGCTTAGCTACGAGACAGGGGAAGCAAGTGGAGTACTTC.

This clonotype was counted only a few times. The chain is built from TRBV20-1 and TRBJ1-6; TRBD1 matches at 7 bases. This CDR3 is built from 16 residues. Trimming removed 1 base from V and 5 bases from J; junction bases left unmatched: 8. Germline assignment: CDR1 DFQATT and CDR2 SNEGSKA (reference sequence). CDR3 protein: CSARARVGTDNSPLHF. CDR3 nucleotides: TGCAGTGCTAGAGCCCGGGTCGGGACAGATAATTCACCCCTCCACTTT.

The V gene is TRBV7-6, the J gene TRBJ1-2; the D is unclear. CDR1 and CDR2 (germline): SGHVS, FNYEAQ. The V gene lost 4 bases and the J gene lost 0 bases, with 12 bases spanning the gap. CDR3 length: 15 amino acids. The CDR3 DNA sequence: TGTGCCAGCAGCTACCTGGACTTCCCTAACTATGGCTACACCTTC. Protein sequence: CASSYLDFPNYGYTF. Combining the CDR3 with reference TRBV7-6 and TRBJ1-2 gives the whole variable domain GAGVSQSPRYKVTKRGQDVALRCDPISGHVSLYWYRQALGQGPEFLTYFNYEAQQDKSGLPNDRFSAERPEGSISTLTIQRTEQRDSAMYRCASSYLDFPNYGYTFGSGTRLTVV.

V is TRBV20-1 and J is TRBJ1-5; 7 nucleotides align to TRBD1. V lost 0 bases and J lost 7; bases outside the gene matches: 6. This CDR3 has 14 amino acids. The germline V gene encodes CDR1 DFQATT and CDR2 SNEGSKA (reference sequence). DNA of the CDR3: TGCAGTGCTAGAGATTGGACAGGTCTCCAGCCCCAGCATTTT. This sequence encodes CSARDWTGLQPQHF.

This clonotype was seen a handful of times. This chain connects TRBV4-3 to TRBJ2-5, with 10 bases identical to TRBD2. Germline lookup yields CDR1 LGHNA and CDR2 YSLEER. This CDR3 spans 16 amino acids. V was clipped by 1 base and J by 7 bases; unmatched bases: 9. CDR3 amino acids: CASSQALAGLGGTQYF. The CDR3 nucleotides are TGCGCCAGCAGCCAAGCACTAGCGGGGCTTGGGGGGACCCAGTACTTC.

This clonotype was seen a few times. This chain joins TRBV7-9 and TRBJ2-1; D gene unclear. Germline assignment: CDR1 SEHNR and CDR2 FQNEAQ (reference sequence). V was pared by 5 bases and J by 12 bases, with 11 bases between. The CDR3 loop spans 11 amino acids. The CDR3 DNA follows: TGTGCCAGCAGCCAACGAGTGAGGCAGTTCTTC. Residues: CASSQRVRQFF.

This rearrangement joins TRBV19 to TRBJ1-2; 7 bases align to TRBD1. The CDR3 has 13 amino acids. The J segment lost 6 bases and the V segment lost 2 bases, leaving 3 bases of the junction unmatched. Germline V lookup: CDR1 LNHDA, CDR2 SQIVND (reference sequence). CDR3 DNA: TGTGCCAGTAGTATAACAGGGGACAATGGCTACACCTTC. It encodes CASSITGDNGYTF.